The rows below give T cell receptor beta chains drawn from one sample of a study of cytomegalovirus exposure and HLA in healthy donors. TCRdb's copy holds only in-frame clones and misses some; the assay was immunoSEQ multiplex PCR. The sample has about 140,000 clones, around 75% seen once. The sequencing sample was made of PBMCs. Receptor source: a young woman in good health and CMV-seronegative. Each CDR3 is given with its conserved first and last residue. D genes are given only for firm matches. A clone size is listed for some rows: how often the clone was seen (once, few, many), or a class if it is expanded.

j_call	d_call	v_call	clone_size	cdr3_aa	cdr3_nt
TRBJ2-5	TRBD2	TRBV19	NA	CASSIPGGETQYF	TGTGCCAGTAGTATCCCGGGGGGAGAGACCCAGTACTTC
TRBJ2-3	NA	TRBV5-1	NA	CASSPTGGATDTQYF	TGCGCCAGCAGCCCCACTGGGGGGGCCACAGATACGCAGTATTTT
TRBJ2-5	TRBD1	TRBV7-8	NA	CASSLAPTGGRETQYF	TGTGCCAGCAGCTTAGCGCCGACAGGGGGCCGGGAGACCCAGTACTTC
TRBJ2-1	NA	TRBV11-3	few	CASSSTGGEQFF	TGTGCCAGCAGCTCCACTGGGGGGGAGCAGTTCTTC
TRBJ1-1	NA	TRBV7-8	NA	CASSLEGYYTEAFF	TGTGCCAGCAGCTTAGAGGGGTACTACACTGAAGCTTTCTTT
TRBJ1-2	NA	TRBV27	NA	CASSLRQGYGYTF	TGTGCCAGCAGTTTACGGCAGGGCTATGGCTACACCTTC
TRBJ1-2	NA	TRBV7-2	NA	CASSFQFSDGYTF	TGTGCCAGCAGCTTTCAGTTTTCCGATGGCTACACCTTC
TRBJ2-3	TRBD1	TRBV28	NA	CASSQTGAFTDTQYF	TGTGCCAGCTCCCAGACAGGGGCCTTCACAGATACGCAGTATTTT
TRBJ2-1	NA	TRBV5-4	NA	CASSVGGLNTYNEQFF	TGTGCCAGCAGCGTAGGGGGACTAAACACCTACAATGAGCAGTTCTTC
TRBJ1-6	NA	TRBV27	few	CASSSPGAPLHF	TGTGCCAGCAGCTCCCCGGGGGCACCCCTCCACTTT
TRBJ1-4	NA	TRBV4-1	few	CASSQGITVSGNEKLFF	TGCGCCAGCAGCCAAGGGATAACTGTGAGCGGTAATGAAAAACTGTTTTTT
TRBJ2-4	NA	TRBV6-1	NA	CASSEAAGLQNIQYF	TGTGCCAGCAGTGAAGCGGCAGGGCTCCAAAACATTCAGTACTTC
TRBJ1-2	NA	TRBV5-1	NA	CASNQGGVAYGYTF	TGCGCCAGCAACCAAGGCGGGGTGGCCTATGGCTACACCTTC
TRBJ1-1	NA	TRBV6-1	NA	CASSEGGGRGGTEAFF	TGTGCCAGCAGTGAAGGAGGGGGTAGGGGTGGGACTGAAGCTTTCTTT
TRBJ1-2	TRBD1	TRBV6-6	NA	CASSWGQSSYGYTF	TGTGCCAGCAGTTGGGGACAGTCTAGCTATGGCTACACCTTC
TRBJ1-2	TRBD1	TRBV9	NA	CASSPLEGANGYTF	TGTGCCAGCAGCCCACTCGAGGGGGCTAATGGCTACACCTTC
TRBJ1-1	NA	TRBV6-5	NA	CASSYSRGVAEAFF	TGTGCCAGCAGTTACTCCCGGGGGGTCGCTGAAGCTTTCTTT
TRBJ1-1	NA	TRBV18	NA	CASSPGVYLNTEAFF	TGTGCCAGCTCACCAGGAGTGTACTTGAACACTGAAGCTTTCTTT
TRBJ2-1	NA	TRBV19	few	CASSDRRAYNEQFF	TGTGCCAGTAGCGATCGCAGGGCCTACAATGAGCAGTTCTTC
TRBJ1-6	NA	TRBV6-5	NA	CASSYSGGSNSPLHF	TGTGCCAGCAGTTACTCGGGGGGATCGAATTCACCCCTCCACTTT
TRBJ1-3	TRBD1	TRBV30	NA	CAWRRDRTGNTIYF	TGTGCCTGGCGCCGGGACAGAACTGGAAACACCATATATTTT
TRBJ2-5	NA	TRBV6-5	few	CASNYYQETQYF	TGTGCCAGCAACTACTACCAAGAGACCCAGTACTTC
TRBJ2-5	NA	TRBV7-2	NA	CASSFDRETQYF	TGTGCCAGCAGCTTTGACAGGGAGACCCAGTACTTC
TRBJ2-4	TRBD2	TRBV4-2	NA	CASSQSSSGAIQYF	TGTGCCAGCAGCCAATCGTCTAGCGGGGCGATACAGTACTTC
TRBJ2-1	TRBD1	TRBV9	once	CASGPRSDQGDEQFF	TGTGCCAGCGGCCCCAGGAGTGATCAGGGGGATGAGCAGTTCTTC
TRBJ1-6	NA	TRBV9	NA	CASSVSGGGSPLHF	TGTGCCAGCAGCGTGAGCGGGGGCGGTTCACCCCTCCACTTT
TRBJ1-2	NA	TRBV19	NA	CASHPQAGMGYTF	TGTGCCAGCCACCCCCAGGCGGGAATGGGCTACACCTTC
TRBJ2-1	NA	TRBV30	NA	CAWSVDSRDEQFF	TGTGCCTGGAGTGTAGATAGCCGGGATGAGCAGTTCTTC
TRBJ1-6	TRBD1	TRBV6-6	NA	CASRPSDREVSPLHF	TGTGCCAGCAGACCCTCTGACAGGGAGGTTTCACCCCTCCACTTT
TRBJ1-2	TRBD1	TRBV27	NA	CASSLQGARGYTF	TGTGCCAGCAGTTTACAGGGGGCGCGTGGCTACACCTTC
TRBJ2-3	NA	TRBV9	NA	CASSVGASSTDTQYF	TGTGCCAGCAGCGTAGGGGCTAGCAGCACAGATACGCAGTATTTT
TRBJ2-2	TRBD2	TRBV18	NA	CASSYVGGNGELFF	TGTGCCAGCTCATACGTCGGGGGGAACGGGGAGCTGTTTTTT
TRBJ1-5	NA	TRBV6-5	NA	CASSREYGSNQPQHF	TGTGCCAGCAGTCGGGAGTATGGCAGTAATCAGCCCCAGCATTTT
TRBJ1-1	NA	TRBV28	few	CASSLLGPAEAFF	TGTGCCAGCAGTTTATTGGGCCCGGCTGAAGCTTTCTTT
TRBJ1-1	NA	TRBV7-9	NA	CASSSYQATEAFF	TGTGCCAGCAGCTCCTACCAGGCCACTGAAGCTTTCTTT
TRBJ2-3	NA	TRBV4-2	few	CASSQRGGTDTQYF	TGTGCCAGCAGCCAAAGGGGCGGTACAGATACGCAGTATTTT
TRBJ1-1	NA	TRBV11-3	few	CASSLTTGTEAFF	TGTGCCAGCAGCTTAACTACAGGGACTGAAGCTTTCTTT
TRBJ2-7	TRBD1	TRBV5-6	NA	CASRPRGQGFSKQYF	TGTGCCAGCAGGCCGAGGGGACAGGGGTTTAGTAAGCAGTACTTC
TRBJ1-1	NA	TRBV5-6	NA	CASSLTQASTEAFF	TGTGCCAGCAGCTTGACCCAGGCTTCCACTGAAGCTTTCTTT
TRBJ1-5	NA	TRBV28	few	CASFGGGERNQPQHF	TGTGCCAGCTTTGGAGGGGGGGAACGCAATCAGCCCCAGCATTTT
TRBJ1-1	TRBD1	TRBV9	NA	CASSVGDRIPTEAFF	TGTGCCAGCAGCGTAGGGGACAGGATACCGACTGAAGCTTTCTTT
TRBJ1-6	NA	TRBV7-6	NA	CASSLETISYNSPLHF	TGTGCCAGCAGCTTAGAGACAATCTCCTATAATTCACCCCTCCACTTT
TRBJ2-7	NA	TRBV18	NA	CASSPRFLGEATYEQYF	TGTGCCAGCTCACCACGTTTCCTCGGGGAGGCCACCTACGAGCAGTACTTC
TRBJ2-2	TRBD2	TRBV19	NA	CASTPGGASGTGELFF	TGTGCCAGTACCCCCGGCGGGGCTAGCGGGACCGGGGAGCTGTTTTTT
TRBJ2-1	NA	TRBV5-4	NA	CASSVSSNEQFF	TGTGCCAGCAGCGTATCTAGCAATGAGCAGTTCTTC
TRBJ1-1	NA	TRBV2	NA	CASSNAGDRTEAFF	TGTGCCAGCAGTAATGCGGGGGATCGGACTGAAGCTTTCTTT
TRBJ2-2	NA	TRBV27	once	CASSLRSLYREGGELFF	TGTGCCAGCAGTTTAAGATCCTTATACAGGGAGGGCGGGGAGCTGTTTTTT
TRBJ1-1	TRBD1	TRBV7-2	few	CASSSGTGGDTEAFF	TGTGCCAGCAGCTCTGGGACAGGAGGGGACACTGAAGCTTTCTTT
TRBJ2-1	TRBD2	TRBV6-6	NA	CASSRPSGGAYNEQFF	TGTGCCAGCAGCCGGCCTAGCGGGGGGGCCTACAATGAGCAGTTCTTC
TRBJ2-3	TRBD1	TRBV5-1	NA	CASSPGDRGRFTDTQYF	TGCGCCAGCAGCCCTGGGGACAGGGGGAGATTCACAGATACGCAGTATTTT
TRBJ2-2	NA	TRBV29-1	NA	CSVVTGGPGELFF	TGCAGCGTAGTGACGGGGGGCCCCGGGGAGCTGTTTTTT
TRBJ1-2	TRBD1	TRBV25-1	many	CASSEAQGANYGYTF	TGTGCCAGCAGTGAGGCGCAGGGGGCTAACTATGGCTACACCTTC
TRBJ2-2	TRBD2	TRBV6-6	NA	CASSDSGRAGELFF	TGTGCCAGCAGTGATAGCGGGAGGGCCGGGGAGCTGTTTTTT
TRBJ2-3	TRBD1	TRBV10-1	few	CARTGTTDTQYF	TGCGCCAGGACAGGGACCACAGATACGCAGTATTTT
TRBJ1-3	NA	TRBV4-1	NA	CASSQDFYSGNTIYF	TGCGCCAGCAGCCAAGATTTCTACTCTGGAAACACCATATATTTT